These T cell receptor beta chains were read from a single sample in a study of shared clonotypes between healthy human individuals. Repertoires were generated with immunoSEQ multiplex PCR, while TCRdb's copy carries only in-frame clones and drops some. The sample records roughly 1.5 million clones, approximately 98% being singletons. Sequenced material: naive CD4+ T cells sorted from blood. These TCRs come from a man younger than 40 in good health. CDR3s include the opening cysteine and the closing phenylalanine or tryptophan. Fields, in order: clone size, V gene, CDR3 length, CDR3 protein. For some rows the clone size is stated as once, few or many, or as a class when expanded; others skip it.

clone size: NA; V gene: TRBV20-1; CDR3 length: 11; CDR3 protein: CSARSGITQYF
clone size: NA; V gene: TRBV28; CDR3 length: 14; CDR3 protein: CASSFVQSDQPQHF
clone size: NA; V gene: TRBV6-1; CDR3 length: 13; CDR3 protein: CASSPGRNYGYTF
clone size: NA; V gene: TRBV19; CDR3 length: 15; CDR3 protein: CASSTPGGKSYEQYF
clone size: once; V gene: TRBV9; CDR3 length: 15; CDR3 protein: CASSIRVSGSNEQFF
clone size: NA; V gene: TRBV2; CDR3 length: 12; CDR3 protein: CASKEETYEQYF
clone size: NA; V gene: TRBV7-9; CDR3 length: 13; CDR3 protein: CASNGFGNTEAFF
clone size: NA; V gene: TRBV12-2; CDR3 length: 15; CDR3 protein: CASRLEILSSETQYF
clone size: NA; V gene: TRBV19; CDR3 length: 14; CDR3 protein: CASTRQGGTDTQYF
clone size: NA; V gene: TRBV28; CDR3 length: 15; CDR3 protein: CASSLPPRSNTEAFF
clone size: NA; V gene: TRBV27; CDR3 length: 13; CDR3 protein: CASAWDRRETQYF
clone size: NA; V gene: TRBV28; CDR3 length: 15; CDR3 protein: CASSFRQGSNQPQHF
clone size: NA; V gene: TRBV5-1; CDR3 length: 15; CDR3 protein: CASSLGTGEQETQYF
clone size: NA; V gene: TRBV7-6; CDR3 length: 14; CDR3 protein: CASSLTTGTYEQYF
clone size: NA; V gene: TRBV7-9; CDR3 length: 14; CDR3 protein: CASSLPRTRTEAFF
clone size: NA; V gene: TRBV5-4; CDR3 length: 13; CDR3 protein: CASRADSVLEQFF
clone size: NA; V gene: TRBV5-1; CDR3 length: 13; CDR3 protein: CASRRTDSYEQYF
clone size: NA; V gene: TRBV7-9; CDR3 length: 14; CDR3 protein: CATRLAERQETQYF
clone size: once; V gene: TRBV6-5; CDR3 length: 14; CDR3 protein: CASSYKSGQETQYF
clone size: NA; V gene: TRBV4-1; CDR3 length: 15; CDR3 protein: CASSQEQGAGNTIYF
clone size: NA; V gene: TRBV5-4; CDR3 length: 14; CDR3 protein: CASSLTGGFDEQYF
clone size: NA; V gene: TRBV7-2; CDR3 length: 16; CDR3 protein: CASRLSGTGESYEQYF
clone size: NA; V gene: TRBV7-9; CDR3 length: 19; CDR3 protein: CASSATGRGTSGRYNEQFF
clone size: NA; V gene: TRBV14; CDR3 length: 11; CDR3 protein: CASSQGAVDTF
clone size: once; V gene: TRBV27; CDR3 length: 14; CDR3 protein: CASSMVILDNEQFF
clone size: NA; V gene: TRBV15; CDR3 length: 16; CDR3 protein: CATSRDLAGRSYEQYF
clone size: NA; V gene: TRBV6-6; CDR3 length: 15; CDR3 protein: CASTRIGSGANVLTF
clone size: NA; V gene: TRBV18; CDR3 length: 16; CDR3 protein: CASSGAGTGASETQYF
clone size: NA; V gene: TRBV9; CDR3 length: 12; CDR3 protein: CASSVASGIPFF
clone size: NA; V gene: TRBV12-5; CDR3 length: 15; CDR3 protein: CASGYVTGEAYGYTF
clone size: NA; V gene: TRBV2; CDR3 length: 15; CDR3 protein: CASGTPGLAPYEQYF
clone size: NA; V gene: TRBV6-5; CDR3 length: 15; CDR3 protein: CASSYVGRYYNEQFF
clone size: NA; V gene: TRBV19; CDR3 length: 15; CDR3 protein: CASRRDTSGKSGYTF
clone size: NA; V gene: TRBV19; CDR3 length: 17; CDR3 protein: CASTWRRASLYNQPQHF
clone size: NA; V gene: TRBV28; CDR3 length: 13; CDR3 protein: CASSLVGPYEQYF
clone size: NA; V gene: TRBV30; CDR3 length: 13; CDR3 protein: CAWSVRNTGELFF
clone size: NA; V gene: TRBV5-4; CDR3 length: 14; CDR3 protein: CASSLDTASTEAFF
clone size: NA; V gene: TRBV2; CDR3 length: 13; CDR3 protein: CATQPGTKETQYF
clone size: NA; V gene: TRBV7-9; CDR3 length: 18; CDR3 protein: CASSPKRPSGSGGDTQYF
clone size: NA; V gene: TRBV11-2; CDR3 length: 15; CDR3 protein: CASSSRRGFGQPQHF
clone size: NA; V gene: TRBV28; CDR3 length: 13; CDR3 protein: CASTTSSTGELFF
clone size: NA; V gene: TRBV19; CDR3 length: 15; CDR3 protein: CASSSLRGLNTEAFF
clone size: NA; V gene: TRBV28; CDR3 length: 15; CDR3 protein: CASSLSGTGEDEQYF
clone size: NA; V gene: TRBV5-1; CDR3 length: 19; CDR3 protein: CASSGGLLAGAGSYNEQFF
clone size: NA; V gene: TRBV2; CDR3 length: 14; CDR3 protein: CASSEATLYTEAFF
clone size: NA; V gene: TRBV6-6; CDR3 length: 15; CDR3 protein: CASSGTGVNGEKLFF
clone size: NA; V gene: TRBV7-2; CDR3 length: 15; CDR3 protein: CASSRQQRGTDTQYF
clone size: NA; V gene: TRBV5-1; CDR3 length: 15; CDR3 protein: CASRREQRDTGELFF
clone size: NA; V gene: TRBV11-2; CDR3 length: 14; CDR3 protein: CASSSNRKTYEQYF